The present T cell receptor (beta chain) was sequenced within a study of post-analysis software for immune sequencing data. Each TCR beta cDNA library carried unique molecular identifiers. TCRdb redid the calling of the PCR reads with MiXCR, one entry per CDR3 protein. This table holds approximately 360,000 distinct CDR3 sequences, around 33% found once. Study-wide findings and caveats: Patients had higher frequencies than controls of roughly 5 TRBV segments, including TRBV5-6, TRBV5-1 and TRBV20-1. Normalized Chao1 diversity was significantly reduced in patients versus controls.

Details on this clonotype: Its antigen remains unknown.

The germline V gene encodes CDR1 KGHSH and CDR2 LQKENI. The CDR3 runs 14 residues. V lost 2 bases, J lost 3 bases, and 10 bases lay in between. The chain is built from TRBV18 and TRBJ1-2; no definite D call. This TCR derives from a girl between 5 and 17 years old with multiple sclerosis. The source material was blood. CDR3 in DNA: TGTGCCAGCTCACCAGCACAGCAGGACTATGGCTACACCTTC. It is translated as CASSPAQQDYGYTF.